The 9 T cell receptor beta chains in this list originate from one sample, sequenced in a study of identical twins. TCRdb reprocessed the 5' RACE reads via MiXCR and lists one record per CDR3 protein. This table holds a few hundred thousand distinct CDR3 sequences, more than 13% found once. These same data were also listed under a study on yellow fever vaccine responses in identical twins.

The sample was CD4+ T cells sorted from blood. The receptors were sampled from a woman aged 18-35 years in good health.

Comments on this clonotype: At one end the junction does not follow the germline gene, possibly because of a read error. This sequence joins TRBV12-3 or TRBV12-4 and TRBJ2-3; D is possibly TRBD1 or TRBD2 (6 bases each). The CDR3 runs to 12 residues. The DNA of the CDR3 is TGTGCCAGCAGTTTGGTGGGGGGCGCTGGACAATTT. Amino acid sequence: CASSLVGGAGQF.

This clonotype was observed many times. V usage is TRBV12-3 or TRBV12-4 and J usage is TRBJ1-1; D call uncertain. The length of the CDR3 is 14 residues. V was pared by 0 bases and J by 3 bases, with 8 bases between. CDR3 region: CASSLAVGYTEAFF. The CDR3 DNA is TGTGCCAGCAGTTTAGCGGTGGGTTACACTGAAGCTTTCTTT.

This clonotype occurred a few times. The chain employs TRBV28 and TRBJ1-6; weak D call: TRBD1 (5 bases). The CDR3 extends over 14 amino acids. Germline V gene lookup returns CDR1 MDHEN and CDR2 SYDVKM. The ends were cut back, 2 bases at V and 9 bases at J, with 11 bases in the middle. CDR3: CASSLGGNGSPLHF. For the CDR3, the DNA is TGTGCCAGCAGTTTAGGGGGGAATGGTTCACCCCTCCACTTT.

The chain couples TRBV12-3 or TRBV12-4 to TRBJ2-7; D is possibly TRBD1 or TRBD2 (6 bases each). This CDR3 is 16 amino acids long. V gave up 6 bases and J gave up 0 bases, with 18 bases separating them. CDR3 amino acids: CASRGWGAPSSYEQYF. The CDR3 DNA reads as TGTGCCAGCAGGGGGTGGGGGGCACCGAGCTCCTACGAGCAGTACTTC.

This clonotype was detected a few times. V is TRBV9 and J is TRBJ2-2; 7 bases match TRBD2. After removal of 0 bases from V and 1 base from J, the junction contained 3 bases not matched to a gene. The CDR3 runs to 16 residues. Looked up from germline, CDR1 is SGDLS and CDR2 is YYNGEE. The CDR3 loop reads CASSVGASGNTGELFF. Written as DNA, the CDR3 is TGTGCCAGCAGCGTAGGGGCTAGCGGGAACACCGGGGAGCTGTTTTTT.

The V call is TRBV23-1, the J call TRBJ2-5; D gene unclear. TRBV23-1 is reported as an ORF; its role is uncertain. The V gene lost 2 bases and the J gene lost 5 bases, with 9 bases spanning the gap. This CDR3 has 13 residues. CDR3 sequence (DNA): TGCGCCAGCAGTCAACAGTGTGTCGAGACCCAGTACTTC. The encoded protein is CASSQQCVETQYF.

The rearrangement uses TRBV7-2 and TRBJ1-1, with a weak D call TRBD1 (6 bases). The CDR3 sequence is 14 residues long. The germline V gene encodes CDR1 SGHTA and CDR2 FQGNSA. Trimming left V 5 bases short and J 1 base short, with 11 bases between. CDR3 protein: CASSASGQNTEAFF. The CDR3 DNA is TGTGCCAGCAGCGCCTCGGGACAGAACACTGAAGCTTTCTTT.

The rearrangement joins TRBV20-1 to TRBJ1-4, with no clear D. The germline V gene has CDR1 DFQATT and CDR2 SNEGSKA (reference sequence). Trimming shortened V by 2 bases and J by 7 bases, and 17 bases separated the two germline ends. The CDR3 totals 15 residues. The CDR3: CSARSPQPNPEKLFF. The CDR3 DNA reads as TGCAGTGCTAGATCCCCACAACCGAACCCTGAAAAACTGTTTTTT.

The CDR3 sequence is CASSRTSGGSYEQYF. The DNA for the CDR3 is TGCGCCAGCAGCAGGACTAGCGGGGGATCCTACGAGCAGTACTTC. V and J are TRBV5-1 and TRBJ2-7; 13 nucleotides align to TRBD2. Germline V lookup: CDR1 SGHRS, CDR2 YFSETQ. The CDR3 loop spans 15 amino acids. Germline trimming cut 4 bases from V and 1 base from J; bases unmatched to any gene: 2.